This T cell receptor (beta chain) emerged from a study of blood T cells in healthy people across ages. V lost 4 bases and J lost 7; bases outside the gene matches: 11. The CDR3 extends over 16 amino acids. Extraction of total RNA produced a minimum of 5.5 micrograms from each sample. A J-beta primer mix and a sample-barcoded 5' primer were used in a second PCR of about 6 to 12 cycles. TCRdb independently ran MiXCR on the 5' RACE reads; one entry per CDR3 protein. The table lists about 1,600,000 distinct CDR3 sequences, around 42% of them singletons. Study-wide results and limits: While age rose, TCR beta diversity per million T cells dropped in a roughly linear way.

Details on this clonotype: What it binds is unknown.

The specimen sequenced was blood. The genes are TRBV12-3 or TRBV12-4 and TRBJ2-2, with 8 positions matching TRBD2. The TCR was taken from a woman aged 18-29 years in good health. The CDR3 loop is CASSSRPAGASGELFF. CDR3 in DNA: TGTGCCAGCAGTTCGCGCCCAGCGGGGGCGAGCGGGGAGCTGTTTTTT.